Listed below are T cell receptor beta chains from one sample, sequenced in a study of PD-1 blockade in mismatch repair-deficient tumors. TCRdb's table, derived via immunoSEQ multiplex PCR, lists solely in-frame clones and lacks some. Counted here are 13,000 to 15,000 clones, roughly 84% occurring once; the ten biggest clones make up 20% to 25%. No antigen has been identified for these receptors. The source was cells cultured in vitro, collected from a patient treated with pembrolizumab. These receptors were collected from an adult with mismatch repair-deficient cancer. Each CDR3 is given without its conserved first and last residue. A D gene is named only where the DNA matches it firmly. Expanded clones are given a class, and other clones once, few, many or no size at all.

D: NA
V: TRBV7-3
size: NA
CDR3: ASSLTAGQPQH

D: NA
V: TRBV5-1
size: NA
CDR3: ASLRGGSTDTQY

D: NA
V: TRBV7-6
size: NA
CDR3: ASSLAGDPSYNEQF

D: NA
V: TRBV14
size: NA
CDR3: ASSQEGSYGYT

D: NA
V: TRBV7-2
size: NA
CDR3: ASSRRGGGELF

D: NA
V: TRBV7-9
size: NA
CDR3: ASSLGTLTEAF

D: NA
V: TRBV4-1
size: NA
CDR3: ASSQAGIYEKLF

D: NA
V: TRBV19
size: NA
CDR3: ASNSVQGKRELF

D: TRBD1
V: TRBV4-1
size: NA
CDR3: ASSHPAGGELVSY

D: NA
V: TRBV5-1
size: NA
CDR3: ASSLLVLTGELF

D: NA
V: TRBV7-3
size: NA
CDR3: ASSLTGGGRGQY

D: NA
V: TRBV7-8
size: NA
CDR3: ASSLDSGYTQY

D: NA
V: TRBV13
size: NA
CDR3: ASSLGQGLDEQF

D: NA
V: TRBV6-1
size: NA
CDR3: ASSAPGGSYEQY

D: TRBD2
V: TRBV11-2
size: NA
CDR3: ASSLELAGDEQY

D: TRBD1
V: TRBV5-4
size: NA
CDR3: ASSQGQDQPQH

D: TRBD1
V: TRBV28
size: NA
CDR3: ASSLHRGLGQPQH

D: NA
V: TRBV15
size: NA
CDR3: ATSPGGVRETQY

D: NA
V: TRBV28
size: once
CDR3: ASTLGGFEKSSYNSPLH

D: NA
V: TRBV7-9
size: NA
CDR3: ASSLGRGIGEQY

D: TRBD1
V: TRBV5-6
size: once
CDR3: ASSWRTGGTDTQY

D: NA
V: TRBV11-3
size: NA
CDR3: ASSLVHDSPLH

D: NA
V: TRBV28
size: few
CDR3: ASSLFKGERNEQF

D: NA
V: TRBV28
size: NA
CDR3: ASSSTPRASGNTIY

D: NA
V: TRBV30
size: few
CDR3: AWSVRGYGYT

D: NA
V: TRBV29-1
size: NA
CDR3: SVVLQNTEAF

D: NA
V: TRBV5-6
size: NA
CDR3: ASSLVDRDTYKQY

D: NA
V: TRBV7-8
size: NA
CDR3: ASSLEGDTGELF

D: NA
V: TRBV30
size: few
CDR3: AWSPFRGRDQPQH

D: NA
V: TRBV5-1
size: NA
CDR3: ASSLSFTHTDTQY

D: NA
V: TRBV21-1
size: NA
CDR3: ASSKALKRSGGPYEQY

D: NA
V: TRBV30
size: NA
CDR3: AWSPGGAEAF

D: TRBD2
V: TRBV11-2
size: once
CDR3: ASSLGTSGRGSQF

D: NA
V: TRBV4-1
size: NA
CDR3: ASSQALSSGSYNEQF

D: TRBD2
V: TRBV19
size: NA
CDR3: ASGGGRANSEQY

D: NA
V: TRBV2
size: NA
CDR3: ASSAGNSYEQY

D: NA
V: TRBV28
size: NA
CDR3: ASSYGSIPSNQPQH

D: NA
V: TRBV30
size: NA
CDR3: AWSVVGDPQH

D: NA
V: TRBV7-2
size: NA
CDR3: ASSLGGRGTQPQH

D: TRBD1
V: TRBV5-6
size: NA
CDR3: ASSSMTGGLTLHGYT

D: TRBD1
V: TRBV28
size: NA
CDR3: ASSLSLGQGDMALH

D: NA
V: TRBV21-1
size: NA
CDR3: ASLGVAGLSYEQY

D: NA
V: TRBV19
size: NA
CDR3: ASSIWALQRSRPYNEQF

D: NA
V: TRBV28
size: NA
CDR3: ASRIGPGKLEAF

D: TRBD1
V: TRBV10-2
size: NA
CDR3: ASSETGQGAWETQY

D: NA
V: TRBV5-1
size: NA
CDR3: ASSPSGVSYNEQF

D: TRBD1
V: TRBV6-5
size: NA
CDR3: ASSSRGRGTEAF

D: NA
V: TRBV19
size: NA
CDR3: ASITGGGGQGANVLT

D: NA
V: TRBV28
size: NA
CDR3: AAVYGGESNQPQH